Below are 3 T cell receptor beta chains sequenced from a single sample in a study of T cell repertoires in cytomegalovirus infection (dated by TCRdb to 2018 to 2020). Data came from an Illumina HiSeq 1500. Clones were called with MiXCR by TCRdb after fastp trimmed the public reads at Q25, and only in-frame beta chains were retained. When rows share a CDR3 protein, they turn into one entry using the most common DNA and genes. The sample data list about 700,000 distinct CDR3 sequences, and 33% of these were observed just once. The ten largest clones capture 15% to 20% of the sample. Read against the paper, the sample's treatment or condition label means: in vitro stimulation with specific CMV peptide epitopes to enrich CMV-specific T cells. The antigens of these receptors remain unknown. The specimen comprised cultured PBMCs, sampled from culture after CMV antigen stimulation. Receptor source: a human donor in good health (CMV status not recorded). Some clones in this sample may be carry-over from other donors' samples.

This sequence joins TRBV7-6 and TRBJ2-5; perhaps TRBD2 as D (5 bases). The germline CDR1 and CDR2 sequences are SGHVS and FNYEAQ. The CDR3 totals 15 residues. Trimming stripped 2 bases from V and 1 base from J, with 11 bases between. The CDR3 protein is CASSLIERGQETQYF. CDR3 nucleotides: TGTGCCAGCAGCTTAATAGAACGGGGCCAAGAGACCCAGTACTTC.

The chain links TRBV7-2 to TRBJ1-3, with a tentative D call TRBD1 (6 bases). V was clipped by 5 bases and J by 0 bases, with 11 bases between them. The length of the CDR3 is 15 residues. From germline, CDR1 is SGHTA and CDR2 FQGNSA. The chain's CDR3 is CASSLWGLSGNTIYF. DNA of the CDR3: TGTGCCAGCAGCCTTTGGGGGCTCTCTGGAAACACCATATATTTT. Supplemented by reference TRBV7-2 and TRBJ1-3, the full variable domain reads GAGVSQSPSNKVTEKGKDVELRCDPISGHTALYWYRQSLGQGLEFLIYFQGNSAPDKSGLPSDRFSAERTGGSVSTLTIQRTQQEDSAVYLCASSLWGLSGNTIYFGEGSWLTVV.

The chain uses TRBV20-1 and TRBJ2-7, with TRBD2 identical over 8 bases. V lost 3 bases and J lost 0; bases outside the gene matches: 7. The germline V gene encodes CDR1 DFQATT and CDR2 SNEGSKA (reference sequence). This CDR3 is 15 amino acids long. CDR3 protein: CSARETSGLSYEQYF. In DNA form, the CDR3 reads TGCAGTGCTAGGGAAACTAGCGGCCTCTCCTACGAGCAGTACTTC.